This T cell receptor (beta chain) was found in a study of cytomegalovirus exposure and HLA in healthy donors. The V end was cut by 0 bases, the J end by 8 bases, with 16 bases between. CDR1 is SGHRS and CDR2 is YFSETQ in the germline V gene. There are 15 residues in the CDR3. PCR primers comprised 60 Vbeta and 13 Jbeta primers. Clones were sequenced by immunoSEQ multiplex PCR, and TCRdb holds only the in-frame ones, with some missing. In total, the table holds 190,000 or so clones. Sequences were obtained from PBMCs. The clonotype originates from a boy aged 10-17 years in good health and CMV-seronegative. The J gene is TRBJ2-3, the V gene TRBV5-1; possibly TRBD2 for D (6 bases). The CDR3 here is CASSLEAWEAGTQYF. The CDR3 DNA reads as TGCGCCAGCAGCTTGGAGGCGTGGGAGGCAGGTACGCAGTATTTT. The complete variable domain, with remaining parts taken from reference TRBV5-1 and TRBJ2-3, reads KAGVTQTPRYLIKTRGQQVTLSCSPISGHRSVSWYQQTPGQGLQFLFEYFSETQRNKGNFPGRFSGRQFSNSRSEMNVSTLELGDSALYLCASSLEAWEAGTQYFGPGTRLTVL.